This section outlines one TCR beta chain sequence together with its context. The method was immunoSEQ multiplex PCR; TCRdb's version includes in-frame clones alone and lacks a portion of them. The table shows more than 90,000 clones, with approximately 94% occurring only once. This record comes from a study of technical replicates of blood from a few donors. Losses at the gene ends were 4 bases for V and 4 bases for J; bases not matched to a gene: 6. Germline loops: CDR1 SGHRS, CDR2 YFSETQ. The CDR3 has 15 amino acids. This TCR came from a human donor in good health. The chain uses TRBV5-1 and TRBJ2-5; TRBD2 agrees at 11 bases. The material sequenced was T cells isolated from PBMCs. DNA for the CDR3: TGCGCCAGCAGCACCGGGACTAGCGGCACAGAGACCCAGTACTTC. It encodes CASSTGTSGTETQYF.